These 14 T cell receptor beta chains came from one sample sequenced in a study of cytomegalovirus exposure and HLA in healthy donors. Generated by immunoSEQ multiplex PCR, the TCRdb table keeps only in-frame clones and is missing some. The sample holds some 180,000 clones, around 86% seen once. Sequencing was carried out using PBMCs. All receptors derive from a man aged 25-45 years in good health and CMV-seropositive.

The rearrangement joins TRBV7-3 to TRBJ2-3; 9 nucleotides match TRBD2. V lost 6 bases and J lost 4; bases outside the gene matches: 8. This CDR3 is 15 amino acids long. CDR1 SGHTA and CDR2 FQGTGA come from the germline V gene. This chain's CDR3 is CASSPTSGGADTQYF. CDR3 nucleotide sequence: TGTGCCAGCAGTCCGACTAGCGGAGGCGCAGATACGCAGTATTTT.

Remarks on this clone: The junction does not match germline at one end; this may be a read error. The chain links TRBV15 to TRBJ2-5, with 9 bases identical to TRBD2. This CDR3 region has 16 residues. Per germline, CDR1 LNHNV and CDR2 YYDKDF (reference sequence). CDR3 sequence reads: CATSREGLAPQETQYF. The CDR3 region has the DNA TGTGCCACCAGCCGAGAGGGACTAGCTCCACAAGAGACCCAGTACTTC.

The CDR3 DNA follows: TGTGCTAGTGGTTTTACAGGGGCTGGAAACACCATATATTTT. Protein sequence: CASGFTGAGNTIYF. The chain carries TRBV12-5 and TRBJ1-3, with 7 bases lining up with TRBD1. The CDR3 loop spans 14 amino acids. The V gene end was trimmed by 3 bases and the J gene end by 2 bases; junction bases not matched to a gene: 1. Looked up from germline, CDR1 is LGHNT and CDR2 is FRNRAP.

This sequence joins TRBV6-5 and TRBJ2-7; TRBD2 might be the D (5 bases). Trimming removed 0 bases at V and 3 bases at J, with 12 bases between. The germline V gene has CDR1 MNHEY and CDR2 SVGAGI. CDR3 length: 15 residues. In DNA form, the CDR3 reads TGTGCCAGCAGTTACTCGGGCGGGTATGGCTACGAGCAGTACTTC. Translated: CASSYSGGYGYEQYF.

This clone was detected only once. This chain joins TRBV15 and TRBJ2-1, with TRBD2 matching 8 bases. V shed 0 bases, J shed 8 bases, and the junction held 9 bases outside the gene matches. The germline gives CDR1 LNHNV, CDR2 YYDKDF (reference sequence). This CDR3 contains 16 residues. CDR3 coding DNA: TGTGCCACCAGCAGAGATTTGGCGGGGGGTCTCGATGAGCAGTTCTTC. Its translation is CATSRDLAGGLDEQFF. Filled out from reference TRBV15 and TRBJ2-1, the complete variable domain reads DAMVIQNPRYQVTQFGKPVTLSCSQTLNHNVMYWYQQKSSQAPKLLFHYYDKDFNNEADTPDNFQSRRPNTSFCFLDIRSPGLGDTAMYLCATSRDLAGGLDEQFFGPGTRLTVL.

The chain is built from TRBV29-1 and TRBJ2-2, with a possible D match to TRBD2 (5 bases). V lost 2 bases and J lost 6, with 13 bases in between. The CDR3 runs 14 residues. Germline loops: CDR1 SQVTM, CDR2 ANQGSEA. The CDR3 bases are TGCAGCGTTGAATCCGGGATGGGCGCCGGGGAGCTGTTTTTT. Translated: CSVESGMGAGELFF.

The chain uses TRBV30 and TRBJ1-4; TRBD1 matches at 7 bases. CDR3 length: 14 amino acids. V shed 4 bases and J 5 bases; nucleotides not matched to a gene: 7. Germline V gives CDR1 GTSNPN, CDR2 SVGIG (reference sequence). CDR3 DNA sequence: TGTGCCTGGATTCGGACAGGACTGAATGAAAAACTGTTTTTT. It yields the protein CAWIRTGLNEKLFF.

The CDR3 loop reads CASSLDTGGVTDTQYF. In DNA, the CDR3 is TGTGCCAGCAGCTTAGACACGGGGGGTGTCACAGATACGCAGTATTTT. The chain uses TRBV11-2 and TRBJ2-3, with TRBD2 matching 7 bases. The junction had 5 bases not matched to a gene; V was cut back by 0 bases and J by 2 bases. The CDR3 sequence is 16 residues long. CDR1 SGHAT and CDR2 FQNNGV come from the germline V gene.

CDR3 coding DNA: TGTGCCAGCAGCGCCGGGACAGGCGACAGCTTGAAGTACTTC. Its translation: CASSAGTGDSLKYF. This chain joins TRBV2 and TRBJ2-4; 8 positions agree with TRBD1. Trimming removed 6 bases from V and 14 bases from J; junction bases left unmatched: 15. The germline gives CDR1 SNHLY, CDR2 FYNNEI. This CDR3 is 14 amino acids long.

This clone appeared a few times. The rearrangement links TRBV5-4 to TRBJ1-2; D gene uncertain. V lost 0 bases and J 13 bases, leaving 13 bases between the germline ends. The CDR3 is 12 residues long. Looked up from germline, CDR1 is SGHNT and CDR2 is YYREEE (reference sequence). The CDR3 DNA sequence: TGTGCCAGCAGCTTGGGCATCAGTACGTTCACCTTC. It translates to CASSLGISTFTF.

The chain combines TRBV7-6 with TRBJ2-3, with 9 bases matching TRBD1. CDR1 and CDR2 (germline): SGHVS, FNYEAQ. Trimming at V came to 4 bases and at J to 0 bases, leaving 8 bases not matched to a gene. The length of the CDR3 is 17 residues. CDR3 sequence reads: CASSSGQGRQSTDTQYF. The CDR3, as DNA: TGTGCCAGCAGCTCAGGACAGGGGCGCCAAAGCACAGATACGCAGTATTTT.

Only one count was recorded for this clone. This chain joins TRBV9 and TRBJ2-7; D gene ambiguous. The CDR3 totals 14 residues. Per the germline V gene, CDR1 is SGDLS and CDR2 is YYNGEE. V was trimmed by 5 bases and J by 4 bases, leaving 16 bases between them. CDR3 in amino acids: CASSVNTGAYEQYF. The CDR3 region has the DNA TGTGCCAGCAGTGTTAATACGGGCGCGTACGAGCAGTACTTC.

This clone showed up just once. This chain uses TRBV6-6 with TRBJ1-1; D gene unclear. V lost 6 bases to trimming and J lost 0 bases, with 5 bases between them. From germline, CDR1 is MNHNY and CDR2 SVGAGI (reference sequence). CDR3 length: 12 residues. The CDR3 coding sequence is TGTGCCAGCAGGCAGCTGAACACTGAAGCTTTCTTT. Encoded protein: CASRQLNTEAFF.

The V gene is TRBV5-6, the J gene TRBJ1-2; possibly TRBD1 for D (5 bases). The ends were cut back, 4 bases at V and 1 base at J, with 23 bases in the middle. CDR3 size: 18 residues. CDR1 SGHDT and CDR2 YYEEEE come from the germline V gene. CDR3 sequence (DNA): TGTGCCAGCAGCCCGGGTTTGGCGGGGGTAAGAGGTAACTATGGCTACACCTTC. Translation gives CASSPGLAGVRGNYGYTF.